This T cell receptor (beta chain) was documented in a study of control samples from healthy donors and cancer patients. TCRdb's table, derived via immunoSEQ multiplex PCR, lists solely in-frame clones and lacks some. Of 100,000 to 150,000 clones listed, 89% are singletons. The table lists this clone with a count of one. The CDR3 loop spans 17 amino acids. The germline V and J ends were trimmed by 0 bases and 0 bases, with 9 bases remaining between them. The germline V gene encodes CDR1 LGHDT and CDR2 YNNKEL (reference sequence). The clonotype comes from a man aged 45-65 years in good health. The chain is built from TRBV3-1 (or the pseudogene TRBV3-2) and TRBJ1-6; D unresolved. Material: blood. In DNA form, the CDR3 reads TGTGCCAGCAGCCAAGATACTGAGAGCTCCTATAATTCACCCCTCCACTTT. Encoded protein: CASSQDTESSYNSPLHF.